Presented here are 13 T cell receptor beta chains from one specimen sequenced in a study of blood T cells in healthy people across ages. Combining a sample-barcoded 5' primer with a J-beta primer mix, a second PCR ran for about 6 to 12 cycles. TCRdb re-called the 5' RACE reads through MiXCR, storing one row per CDR3 protein. The sample has roughly 700,000 distinct CDR3 sequences; 25% are singletons. These data are also associated with another study on T cells of mothers and their children.

The sequenced sample was blood. The receptors here all came from a boy between 10 and 17 years old in good health.

The chain combines TRBV4-3 with TRBJ2-7, with 9 bases aligning to TRBD1. CDR1 is LGHNA and CDR2 is YSLEER in the germline V gene. This CDR3 region has 16 residues. The junction had 3 bases not matched to a gene; V was cut back by 0 bases and J by 0 bases. For the CDR3, the DNA is TGCGCCAGCAGCCAAGATAGGGACAGGGCCTCCTACGAGCAGTACTTC. Translated, it gives CASSQDRDRASYEQYF.

The rearrangement joins TRBV6-2 or TRBV6-3 to TRBJ1-2; tentatively, D is TRBD1 (5 bases). The germline gives CDR1 MNHEY, CDR2 SVGEGT. The V end was cut by 2 bases, the J end by 4 bases, with 23 bases between. This CDR3 is 18 amino acids long. The CDR3 nucleotides are TGTGCCAGCAGTTACCTCACCGGCAGGGACGTAACCCTCTATGGCTACACCTTC. Residues: CASSYLTGRDVTLYGYTF.

There are a few counts of this clonotype. The chain combines TRBV18 with TRBJ1-1, with 10 bases fitting TRBD1. Germline CDR1 is KGHSH and CDR2 is LQKENI. With V trimmed by 3 bases and J by 8 bases, 6 bases remained unmatched. The CDR3 consists of 14 residues. The DNA of the CDR3 is TGTGCCAGCTCACCCAGGACAGGGGGAAGGGAAGCTTTCTTT. Encoded protein: CASSPRTGGREAFF.

The table lists this clonotype with a few counts. This chain uses TRBV4-2 with TRBJ2-2, with 7 bases matching TRBD2. The trim removed 0 bases at V and 6 bases at J, leaving 7 bases unmatched. Germline CDR1 is LGHNA and CDR2 is YNFKEQ. This CDR3 is built from 16 residues. CDR3 protein: CASSQDVGLGAGELFF. The CDR3 DNA sequence: TGTGCCAGCAGCCAAGATGTTGGACTAGGGGCCGGGGAGCTGTTTTTT.

A word on this clonotype: The conserved closing phenylalanine or tryptophan is absent in this CDR3, likely reflecting a read error. The rearrangement links TRBV12-3 or TRBV12-4 to TRBJ2-5, with D tentatively TRBD1 (6 bases). Deletions cut 5 bases from V and 5 bases from J, with 9 bases between. CDR3 length equals 12 residues. CDR3 residues: CASSRDTETQYL. In nucleotides, the CDR3 is TGTGCCAGCAGTAGGGACACGGAGACCCAGTACCTC.

In this sample, this clonotype turned up once. This CDR3 is CASSWGGKYEQYF. DNA of the CDR3: TGTGCCAGCAGCTGGGGTGGGAAATACGAGCAGTACTTC. The V call is TRBV5-6, the J call TRBJ2-7; D ambiguous. Germline values: CDR1 SGHDT, CDR2 YYEEEE. This CDR3 has 13 amino acids. Trimming removed 3 bases from V and 4 bases from J, with 11 bases in between.

This clonotype was counted only a few times. The rearrangement joins TRBV2 to TRBJ1-1; D gene uncertain. The CDR3 length is 15 residues. The V gene lost 6 bases and the J gene lost 0 bases, with 14 bases spanning the gap. CDR1 is SNHLY, CDR2 FYNNEI, per germline. CDR3 residues: CASRGGMAVNTEAFF. The CDR3 bases are TGTGCCAGCAGGGGTGGGATGGCGGTGAACACTGAAGCTTTCTTT.

The V gene is TRBV5-1, the J gene TRBJ2-5; 8 bases fit TRBD2. V lost 5 bases, J lost 5 bases, and 8 bases stayed unmatched. The CDR3 has 14 residues. Germline CDR1 SGHRS, CDR2 YFSETQ. CDR3: CASSSGGAGETQYF. The CDR3 DNA is TGCGCCAGCAGTTCCGGGGGGGCAGGGGAGACCCAGTACTTC.

The V and J genes are TRBV6-6 and TRBJ2-7; D is perhaps TRBD2 (5 bases). CDR1 and CDR2 from the germline V gene are MNHNY and SVGAGI (reference sequence). V was clipped by 0 bases and J by 3 bases, with 12 bases between them. This CDR3 has 15 amino acids. The CDR3 bases are TGTGCCAGCAGTTACTCGGAGGTGCCTTACTACGAGCAGTACTTC. This gives the protein CASSYSEVPYYEQYF.

This clonotype was picked up a small number of times. The chain links TRBV28 to TRBJ2-5; 10 bases match TRBD2. V shed 7 bases, J shed 6 bases, and the junction held 8 bases outside the gene matches. The CDR3 covers 14 residues. Germline lookup yields CDR1 MDHEN and CDR2 SYDVKM. The CDR3 sequence is CASIRAGGPQTQYF. CDR3 nucleotides: TGTGCCAGCATCAGAGCGGGAGGGCCGCAGACCCAGTACTTC.

There are a few counts of this clonotype. CDR3 DNA sequence: TGTGCCAGCAGCCCTCGGGACAGATTAGACAATGAGCAGTTCTTC. Its protein is CASSPRDRLDNEQFF. The chain has TRBV7-3 and TRBJ2-1, with 7 bases matching TRBD1. After removal of 5 bases from V and 5 bases from J, the junction contained 9 bases not matched to a gene. This CDR3 region has 15 residues. The germline CDR1 and CDR2 sequences are SGHTA and FQGTGA.

A single count supports this clonotype. V and J are TRBV15 and TRBJ2-7, with 7 positions matching TRBD1. After removal of 5 bases from V and 3 bases from J, the junction contained 10 bases not matched to a gene. Germline V gene sequence: CDR1 LNHNV, CDR2 YYDKDF (reference sequence). This CDR3 is built from 15 residues. The DNA of the CDR3 is TGTGCCACCAGCCCTCTCCCCCGGGACAGCTACGAGCAGTACTTC. Protein sequence: CATSPLPRDSYEQYF.

On this clonotype: At one boundary the junction diverges from the germline segment, which might be a read error. The gene calls are TRBV24-1 and TRBJ2-5; a weak D match, TRBD2 (5 bases). Germline loops: CDR1 KGHDR, CDR2 SFDVKD. CDR3 length equals 14 residues. Here the CDR3 DNA reads TGTGCCACCAGTGAAACGGGATCTCAAGAAACCCAGTACTTC. It specifies CATSETGSQETQYF.